The T cell receptor beta chain described here comes from a study of blood T cell repertoires in COVID-19. Assay: immunoSEQ multiplex PCR; the TCRdb copy retains only in-frame clones and omits some. The sample contains under 250,000 clones, 80% to 85% of which appear only once. The V end was cut by 5 bases, the J end by 0 bases, with 13 bases between. This CDR3 spans 15 amino acids. The germline CDR1 and CDR2 sequences are SGDLS and YYNGEE. The V call is TRBV9, the J call TRBJ2-3; the D gene is possibly TRBD2 (7 bases). Sequencing was done on a sample of peripheral blood. This TCR came from a woman in her sixties or seventies with acute or convalescent COVID-19. CDR3 sequence: CASSPAGASTDTQYF. For the CDR3, the DNA is TGTGCCAGCAGTCCCGCGGGGGCTAGCACAGATACGCAGTATTTT.